Many counts were recorded for the clone carrying this T cell receptor (beta chain). The antigen is unknown. TCRdb reprocessed the 5' RACE reads via MiXCR and lists one record per CDR3 protein. This sample has under 30,000 distinct CDR3 sequences, with approximately 3.3% found just once. This specimen comes from a study of spatial heterogeneity in lung cancer. The wider study: Among detected sequences, beta-chain ones consistently exceeded alpha-chain ones in number.

The time point: sample taken at primary tumor resection. Study conclusions and caveats: Blood showed ubiquitous tumor TCRs more often at resection than at routine follow-up.

This sequence was found in a female donor with early-stage non-small cell lung cancer. Source: PBMCs, taken at surgery.

The CDR3 spells CAISASGLAESYEQYF. As DNA, the CDR3 is TGTGCCATCAGTGCCTCGGGACTAGCGGAATCCTACGAGCAGTACTTC. V usage is TRBV10-3 and J usage is TRBJ2-7, with TRBD2 matching 11 bases. The CDR3 has 16 amino acids. The V gene end was trimmed by 4 bases and the J gene end by 1 base; junction bases not matched to a gene: 6. Looked up from germline, CDR1 is ENHRY and CDR2 is SYGVKD.